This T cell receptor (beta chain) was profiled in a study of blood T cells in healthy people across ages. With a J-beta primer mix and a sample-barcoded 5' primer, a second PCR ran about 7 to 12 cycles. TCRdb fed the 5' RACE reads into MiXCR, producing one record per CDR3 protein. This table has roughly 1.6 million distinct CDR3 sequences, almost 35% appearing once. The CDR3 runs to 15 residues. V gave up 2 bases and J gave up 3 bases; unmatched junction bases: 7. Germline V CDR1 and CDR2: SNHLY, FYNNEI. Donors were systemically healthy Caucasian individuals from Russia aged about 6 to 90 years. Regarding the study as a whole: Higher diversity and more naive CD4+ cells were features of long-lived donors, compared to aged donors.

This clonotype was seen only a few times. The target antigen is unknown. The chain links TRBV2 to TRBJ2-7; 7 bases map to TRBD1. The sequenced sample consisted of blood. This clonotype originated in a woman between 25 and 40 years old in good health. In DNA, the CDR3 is TGTGCCAGCAGTGAACTAGGACAGGCCGTCTACGAGCAGTACTTC. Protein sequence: CASSELGQAVYEQYF.